The rows below give T cell receptor beta chains drawn from one sample of a study of blood T cell repertoires in COVID-19. The repertoire was sequenced with immunoSEQ multiplex PCR; TCRdb's copy has only in-frame clones and lacks some. The sample has about 270,000 clones; approximately 90% are singletons. The sequenced sample consisted of PBMCs or T cells enriched from blood (not recorded which). Every receptor here comes from a woman younger than 30 who had recovered from COVID-19. Both conserved end residues are trimmed from each CDR3. Fields, in order: J gene, V gene, CDR3 protein.

J gene: TRBJ2-2; V gene: TRBV4-2; CDR3 protein: ASSLSGGELF
J gene: TRBJ2-7; V gene: TRBV7-9; CDR3 protein: ASSLVQGHYEQY
J gene: TRBJ1-5; V gene: TRBV19; CDR3 protein: ASSAASLASNQPQH
J gene: TRBJ1-4; V gene: TRBV7-9; CDR3 protein: ASSLGGANEKLF
J gene: TRBJ1-3; V gene: TRBV19; CDR3 protein: ASSNFGGQGHSGNTIY
J gene: TRBJ2-3; V gene: TRBV6-5; CDR3 protein: ASNPSPLSTDTQY
J gene: TRBJ1-6; V gene: TRBV9; CDR3 protein: ASSPFTGQGASPLH
J gene: TRBJ1-2; V gene: TRBV12-3/TRBV12-4; CDR3 protein: ASSLDSFGYT
J gene: TRBJ1-2; V gene: TRBV6-4; CDR3 protein: ASSAGGYGYT
J gene: TRBJ1-6; V gene: TRBV3-1/TRBV3-2; CDR3 protein: ASRTGEDSPLH
J gene: TRBJ2-2; V gene: TRBV6-1; CDR3 protein: ASSEDWSTGELF
J gene: TRBJ2-7; V gene: TRBV28; CDR3 protein: ASSPGTTYEQY
J gene: TRBJ1-1; V gene: TRBV2; CDR3 protein: ASTGGTEAF
J gene: TRBJ2-1; V gene: TRBV5-5; CDR3 protein: ASSLGQGATEQF
J gene: TRBJ1-6; V gene: TRBV10-3; CDR3 protein: AISVDRGGNSPLH
J gene: TRBJ1-2; V gene: TRBV19; CDR3 protein: ASSSDRGRFYGYT
J gene: TRBJ1-6; V gene: TRBV2; CDR3 protein: ASSGRGSSYNSPLH
J gene: TRBJ2-5; V gene: TRBV4-1; CDR3 protein: ASSQDSGGAGKTQY
J gene: TRBJ2-5; V gene: TRBV5-1; CDR3 protein: ASSWGGLVWETQY
J gene: TRBJ2-5; V gene: TRBV4-2; CDR3 protein: ASSLGTSGGQETQY
J gene: TRBJ2-1; V gene: TRBV15; CDR3 protein: ATSRQTGVNEQF
J gene: TRBJ1-2; V gene: TRBV7-2; CDR3 protein: ASSLALTGLWGYT
J gene: TRBJ1-2; V gene: TRBV4-1; CDR3 protein: ASSQVGTGGNYGYT
J gene: TRBJ1-4; V gene: TRBV29-1; CDR3 protein: SVSDRATNEKLF
J gene: TRBJ1-2; V gene: TRBV3-1/TRBV3-2; CDR3 protein: ASSAGTGEGYT
J gene: TRBJ1-4; V gene: TRBV15; CDR3 protein: ATSRNPTVSNEKLF
J gene: TRBJ1-4; V gene: TRBV3-1/TRBV3-2; CDR3 protein: ASSQDLPGLGEKLF
J gene: TRBJ2-7; V gene: TRBV18; CDR3 protein: ASSPGTGGRNEQY
J gene: TRBJ2-2; V gene: TRBV18; CDR3 protein: ASSAGAINTGELF
J gene: TRBJ2-3; V gene: TRBV28; CDR3 protein: ASSLPSGGSTDTQY
J gene: TRBJ1-2; V gene: TRBV6-1; CDR3 protein: ASSAPTGGQGYGYT
J gene: TRBJ2-5; V gene: TRBV4-2; CDR3 protein: ASSQEVAGAYQETQY
J gene: TRBJ1-6; V gene: TRBV7-2; CDR3 protein: ASSSDRGTNSPLH
J gene: TRBJ1-5; V gene: TRBV18; CDR3 protein: ASSGGNSNQPQH
J gene: TRBJ2-3; V gene: TRBV5-5; CDR3 protein: ASSRGQGATDTQY
J gene: TRBJ2-7; V gene: TRBV6-5; CDR3 protein: ASRTGVPYEQY
J gene: TRBJ2-5; V gene: TRBV7-7; CDR3 protein: ASSFGLAGQETQY
J gene: TRBJ1-2; V gene: TRBV10-2; CDR3 protein: ASSEINYGYT
J gene: TRBJ1-5; V gene: TRBV28; CDR3 protein: ASNTGGDNQPQH
J gene: TRBJ2-2; V gene: TRBV15; CDR3 protein: ATSRSWERGVISGELF
J gene: TRBJ1-1; V gene: TRBV19; CDR3 protein: ASSIRGPNTEAF
J gene: TRBJ1-5; V gene: TRBV5-4; CDR3 protein: ASSLGLNNQPQH
J gene: TRBJ1-1; V gene: TRBV19; CDR3 protein: ASSWQMNTEAF
J gene: TRBJ2-1; V gene: TRBV19; CDR3 protein: ASSRLGELWGEQF